This is a list of T cell receptor beta chains from one sample in a study of OX40 agonist ivuxolimab in advanced cancers. Assay: immunoSEQ multiplex PCR; the TCRdb copy retains only in-frame clones and omits some. The table records about 69,000 clones, around 90% of them present only once. The sample here was CD4+ or CD8+ T cells sorted from blood, taken in a trial of the OX40 agonist ivuxolimab. Every receptor here comes from an adult with an advanced solid tumor such as melanoma, head and neck, liver or kidney cancer. Both conserved end residues are part of each CDR3. Each record gives: V gene, clone size, J gene, D gene, CDR3 DNA, CDR3 protein. D genes are given only for firm matches. Clone size appears in some rows only: once, few, many, or a class for an expanded clone.

>TRBV20-1|-|TRBJ2-3|-
TGCAGTGCTAGATGGCCAGATACGCAGTATTTT
CSARWPDTQYF
>TRBV28|-|TRBJ2-7|TRBD2
TGTGCCAGCAGAAGACCGGGACTAGCGTTCGAGCAGTACTTC
CASRRPGLAFEQYF
>TRBV4-2|-|TRBJ1-2|-
TGTGCCAGCAGCCAAGGGACAGCCGAGACCTATGGCTACACCTTC
CASSQGTAETYGYTF
>TRBV28|-|TRBJ1-2|-
TGTGCCAGCGAGCAGGGCGATAACTATGGCTACACCTTC
CASEQGDNYGYTF
>TRBV7-2|-|TRBJ2-7|-
TGTGCCAGCAGCTTAGGGGGAGAACCTAACGAGCAGTACTTC
CASSLGGEPNEQYF
>TRBV7-9|once|TRBJ2-5|TRBD1
TGTGCCAGCAGCGAAAGGACAGGGGGGGAGACCCAGTACTTC
CASSERTGGETQYF
>TRBV5-1|-|TRBJ2-5|TRBD2
TGCGCCAGCAGCCCTCTAGCGGGGGGGGGCGAGACCCAGTACTTC
CASSPLAGGGETQYF
>TRBV6-1|once|TRBJ2-4|-
TGTGCCAGCAGCGACAGGAACAACGGGGACATTCAGTACTTC
CASSDRNNGDIQYF
>TRBV7-9|few|TRBJ1-2|-
TGTGCCAGCAGCTTAGATGCCAGCCGAGCCGTCTATGGCTACACCTTC
CASSLDASRAVYGYTF
>TRBV2|-|TRBJ2-7|-
TGTGCCAGCAAAACAGGGAATTTGGAGATCTACGAGCAGTACTTC
CASKTGNLEIYEQYF
>TRBV4-2|-|TRBJ2-7|TRBD2
TGTGCCAGCAGCCTGGGACTAGCGGGAGTGTACGAGCAGTACTTC
CASSLGLAGVYEQYF
>TRBV19|-|TRBJ2-1|-
TGTGCCAGTAGTCCGGACAGGTTGGGGGGTGAGCAGTTCTTC
CASSPDRLGGEQFF
>TRBV6-6|once|TRBJ1-1|-
TGTGCCAGCAGCCCCGGGGGGAGACCTGACACTGAAGCTTTCTTT
CASSPGGRPDTEAFF
>TRBV25-1|-|TRBJ1-1|-
TGTGCCAGCAGTGAGCAGGCCAGGACTGAAGCTTTCTTT
CASSEQARTEAFF
>TRBV5-1|-|TRBJ2-5|TRBD1
TGCGCCAGCACTAACCAGGGACAGCAACAAGAGACCCAGTACTTC
CASTNQGQQQETQYF
>TRBV19|once|TRBJ1-4|TRBD1
TGTGCCAGTAGTGGTCCGGTGGGACAGGGCGGCGAAAAACTGTTTTTT
CASSGPVGQGGEKLFF
>TRBV28|-|TRBJ1-5|-
TGTGCCAGCAACCCGACAAGAATAAGCAATCAGCCCCAGCATTTT
CASNPTRISNQPQHF
>TRBV15|-|TRBJ2-7|TRBD1
TGTGCCACCAGCAGAGAATTAGGGGGCGTCTACGAGCAGTACTTC
CATSRELGGVYEQYF
>TRBV5-1|-|TRBJ2-5|TRBD2
TGCGCCAGCAGCTTCTCTTCGACTAGCGGCCAAGAGACCCAGTACTTC
CASSFSSTSGQETQYF
>TRBV19|-|TRBJ1-1|-
TGTGCCAGTAGCGCGTCTCGGGGGACTGAAGCTTTCTTT
CASSASRGTEAFF
>TRBV7-9|-|TRBJ2-7|-
TGTGCCAGACCCGGGGAGTACTTC
CARPGEYF
>TRBV5-4|-|TRBJ1-1|-
TGTGCCAGTCTTGAGCAAGGGGAATACACTGAAGCTTTCTTT
CASLEQGEYTEAFF
>TRBV6-6|once|TRBJ2-7|TRBD2
TGTGCCAGCAGTTACTCGACTAGCGGACCCTACGAGCAGTACTTC
CASSYSTSGPYEQYF
>TRBV30|-|TRBJ1-1|TRBD1
TGTGCCTGCTTGACAGGGATGAACACTGAAGCTTTCTTT
CACLTGMNTEAFF
>TRBV28|-|TRBJ1-5|-
TGTGCCAGCAGCTTTCCAGACAATCAGCCCCAGCATTTT
CASSFPDNQPQHF
>TRBV7-8|once|TRBJ2-3|TRBD1
TGTGCCAGCAGCCGACCCGCCGACAGGGCGTGGACAGATACGCAGTATTTT
CASSRPADRAWTDTQYF
>TRBV19|-|TRBJ2-2|TRBD2
TGTGCCAGCAGCACTAGCGGGAGCTCGAACACCGGGGAGCTGTTTTTT
CASSTSGSSNTGELFF